This T cell receptor beta chain comes out of a study of shared clonotypes between healthy human individuals. Germline V lookup: CDR1 SGHRS, CDR2 YFSETQ. With 3 bases clipped from V and 2 bases from J, the junction kept 3 bases outside the gene matches. The length of the CDR3 is 15 residues. The method was immunoSEQ multiplex PCR; TCRdb's version includes in-frame clones alone and lacks a portion of them. The data hold fewer than 550,000 clones, with almost 80% observed a single time. This clone was observed a handful of times. The antigen remains unidentified. Study results and limitations: The authors sampled blood alone, and tissue repertoires likely differ.

Donors, healthy HIV-negative adults, lacked recent acute infections or vaccinations. The V call is TRBV5-1, the J call TRBJ1-3; 9 nucleotides line up with TRBD1. This TCR was recovered from a middle-aged woman in good health. Some clones in this sample may be carry-over from other donors' samples. Sample: PBMCs. The DNA for the CDR3 is TGCGCCAGCAGCTCCGGGACAGGGACTGGAAACACCATATATTTT. Amino acid sequence: CASSSGTGTGNTIYF.